This T cell receptor beta chain was observed in a study of CD8 T cells in ankylosing spondylitis. The V end lost 4 bases, the J end lost 7 bases, and 11 bases lay between the germline ends. Germline V gives CDR1 SNHLY, CDR2 FYNNEI. This CDR3 is built from 13 residues. This clonotype occurred a few times. The antigen is unknown. Scientists made TCR beta libraries using quantitative 5'-RACE with molecular barcodes. TCRdb redid the calling of the 5' RACE reads with MiXCR, one entry per CDR3 protein. The table records about 450,000 distinct CDR3 sequences, 25% to 30% of them present only once. Notes on the study in general: For ankylosing spondylitis blood, a TCR beta motif of about eight highly homologous variants appeared characteristic. Peripheral blood held disease-linked clones only at relatively low frequency, and these were CD8+. Several of the motif variants were reported before in synovial fluid and blood from reactive arthritis.

The receptor was isolated from a male donor with ankylosing spondylitis. This chain links TRBV2 with TRBJ1-5, with unresolved D. Sequences were obtained from blood, either unsorted or a sorted T cell fraction (not recorded which). For the CDR3, the DNA is TGTGCCAGCAGTGTAAAAGGGTCACAGCCCCAGCATTTT. Its protein product is CASSVKGSQPQHF.